These 20 T cell receptor beta chains were all obtained from the same sample, sequenced in a study of blood T cell repertoires in COVID-19 (dated by TCRdb to about 2020). The library came from the immunoSEQ multiplex PCR assay. TCRdb re-hosts the immuneACCESS table, in-frame sequences only. Its copies lack some clones; in the studies checked, an unresolved V gene accounts for under half of them, and the cause for the rest is not known. The sample table records roughly 400,000 clones; over 75% of these occur just once. Around 1.5% of the sample rests with the top ten. The sequenced material came from PBMCs or T cells enriched from blood (not recorded which). Source of these receptors: a woman younger than 35 who had been exposed to COVID-19.

Turning to this clone: Other nucleotide sequences from this sample produce the same CDR3. V usage is TRBV29-1 and J usage is TRBJ1-2; a weak D match, TRBD1 (5 bases). V shed 3 bases and J shed 4 bases, with 9 bases lying between them. CDR3 length: 12 residues. CDR1 and CDR2 from the germline V gene are SQVTM and ANQGSEA. The CDR3 loop is CSVEEGAYGYTF. CDR3 bases: TGCAGCGTTGAGGAAGGGGCCTATGGCTACACCTTC. The complete variable domain, with remaining parts taken from reference TRBV29-1 and TRBJ1-2, reads SAVISQKPSRDICQRGTSLTIQCQVDSQVTMMFWYRQQPGQSLTLIATANQGSEATYESGFVIDKFPISRPNLTFSTLTVSNMSPEDSSIYLCSVEEGAYGYTFGSGTRLTVV.

V and J are TRBV3-1 (or the pseudogene TRBV3-2) and TRBJ2-7; 13 nucleotides match TRBD2. The CDR3 is made up of 15 amino acids. Per germline, CDR1 LGHDT and CDR2 YNNKEL (reference sequence). Germline trimming cut 1 base from V and 6 bases from J; bases unmatched to any gene: 3. CDR3 residues: CASSQVTSGRAEQYF. The CDR3 nucleotides are TGTGCCAGCAGCCAAGTTACTAGCGGGAGGGCCGAGCAGTACTTC.

This rearrangement joins TRBV6-5 to TRBJ1-1; possible D gene TRBD1, 5 bases. CDR3 length equals 14 residues. V lost 6 bases to trimming and J lost 5 bases, with 16 bases between them. Germline loops: CDR1 MNHEY, CDR2 SVGAGI. CDR3 sequence: CASRDQGFGTEAFF. Here the CDR3 DNA reads TGTGCCAGCAGGGACCAGGGCTTCGGAACTGAAGCTTTCTTT.

The gene calls are TRBV28 and TRBJ2-3; 10 bases agree with TRBD1. The V gene end was trimmed by 2 bases and the J gene end by 4 bases; junction bases not matched to a gene: 9. CDR3 length: 17 amino acids. Germline V gene sequence: CDR1 MDHEN, CDR2 SYDVKM. The CDR3 spells CASSLVWGQGSPDTQYF. CDR3 coding DNA: TGTGCCAGCAGTTTAGTATGGGGACAGGGGAGCCCAGATACGCAGTATTTT.

The rearrangement links TRBV2 to TRBJ2-5, with TRBD2 identical over 11 bases. The CDR3 is 17 residues long. J gave up 5 bases and V 4 bases, and 12 bases lay outside the gene matches. CDR1 is SNHLY and CDR2 is FYNNEI in the germline V gene. CDR3 sequence (DNA): TGTGCCAGCAGTGTTTTCGGTCTAGCGGGAGGAAGGGAGACCCAGTACTTC. Translating gives CASSVFGLAGGRETQYF.

This clone came up once. V usage is TRBV5-1 and J usage is TRBJ2-7; 9 nucleotides line up with TRBD1. Germline CDR1 and CDR2: SGHRS and YFSETQ. The V gene end was trimmed by 3 bases and the J gene end by 1 base; junction bases not matched to a gene: 8. CDR3 length equals 16 residues. The CDR3 region has the DNA TGCGCCAGCAGCTGGTCCTCGGGGACAGGGTCCTACGAGCAGTACTTC. Protein: CASSWSSGTGSYEQYF.

This CDR3 is CASRNIDDSPNEKLFF. DNA for the CDR3: TGTGCCAGCAGAAATATCGACGACAGCCCGAATGAAAAACTGTTTTTT. This rearrangement joins TRBV28 to TRBJ1-4; possibly TRBD1 for D (5 bases). CDR1 and CDR2 (germline): MDHEN, SYDVKM. The CDR3 length is 16 residues. Trimming shortened V by 6 bases and J by 5 bases, and 19 bases separated the two germline ends.

This rearrangement joins TRBV6-6 to TRBJ2-5, with TRBD2 as a possible D gene (6 bases). The V gene's germline CDR1 is MNHNY and CDR2 SVGAGI (reference sequence). The V gene lost 8 bases and the J gene lost 4 bases, with 20 bases spanning the gap. CDR3 length: 15 amino acids. The CDR3 DNA reads as TGTGCCAGCTACAGCAGGGAGGTTATAGGAGAGACCCAGTACTTC. Amino acid sequence: CASYSREVIGETQYF.

The rearrangement links TRBV21-1 to TRBJ2-3; TRBD2 is the table's D call and was not checked against the DNA. TRBV21-1 is an annotated pseudogene. The CDR3 extends over 16 amino acids. The CDR3 loop reads CASSKWEGSRSDTQYF. CDR3 bases: TGTGCCAGCAGCAAATGGGAAGGGAGCAGATCAGATACGCAGTATTTT.

In this sample, this clone turned up once. The V gene is TRBV15, the J gene TRBJ2-7; 10 bases align to TRBD2. V lost 0 bases, J lost 3 bases, and 5 bases stayed unmatched. Germline V CDR1 and CDR2: LNHNV, YYDKDF (reference sequence). The CDR3 length is 16 residues. CDR3 nucleotide sequence: TGTGCCACCAGCAGAGATAAAATAGCGGGGGGCTACGAGCAGTACTTC. It is translated as CATSRDKIAGGYEQYF.

The CDR3 reads CASTGATNEKLFF. The CDR3 DNA sequence: TGTGCCAGCACAGGCGCAACTAATGAAAAACTGTTTTTT. The J gene is TRBJ1-4, the V gene TRBV6-5; unclear D gene. Per germline, CDR1 MNHEY and CDR2 SVGAGI. The V end was cut by 7 bases, the J end by 0 bases, with 6 bases between. The CDR3 sequence is 13 residues long.

The gene calls are TRBV6-5 and TRBJ1-1, with 7 bases identical to TRBD1. This CDR3 contains 15 residues. J gave up 0 bases and V 6 bases, and 7 bases lay outside the gene matches. In germline, CDR1 is MNHEY, CDR2 SVGAGI. This CDR3 reads CASRPQTGMNTEAFF. CDR3 nucleotides: TGTGCCAGCAGACCGCAGACAGGGATGAACACTGAAGCTTTCTTT.

Remarks on this clone: This specimen includes other DNA sequences encoding the same CDR3. This chain uses TRBV9 with TRBJ2-7, with D perhaps TRBD1 (6 bases). The CDR3 length is 13 residues. Trimming stripped 0 bases from V and 5 bases from J, with 9 bases between. In germline, CDR1 is SGDLS, CDR2 YYNGEE. CDR3 nucleotide sequence: TGTGCCAGCAGCGTAGGTCCAGGGGACGAGCAGTACTTC. Encoded protein: CASSVGPGDEQYF.

This clone was counted between two and nine times. The chain links TRBV4-2 to TRBJ2-7; tentative D call: TRBD1 (6 bases). CDR1 is LGHNA, CDR2 YNFKEQ, per germline. The CDR3 consists of 16 residues. The V end lost 0 bases, the J end lost 7 bases, and 19 bases lay between the germline ends. The CDR3 loop is CASSQDPAGETGEQYF. CDR3 nucleotides: TGTGCCAGCAGCCAAGATCCGGCAGGGGAGACTGGGGAGCAGTACTTC.

The sample holds one count of this clone. The CDR3 spells CASSPLWNTEAFF. CDR3 bases: TGTGCCAGCAGCCCACTGTGGAACACTGAAGCTTTCTTT. The J gene is TRBJ1-1, the V gene TRBV3-1 (or the pseudogene TRBV3-2); D remains ambiguous. CDR3 length: 13 amino acids. The V and J ends lost 4 bases and 1 base respectively, with 7 bases between them. CDR1 LGHDT and CDR2 YNNKEL come from the germline V gene (reference sequence).

CDR3 residues: CASSYTESSYNSPLHF. DNA for the CDR3: TGTGCCAGCAGTTATACAGAGAGCTCCTATAATTCACCCCTCCACTTT. The chain is built from TRBV6-5 and TRBJ1-6; no clear D. From germline, CDR1 is MNHEY and CDR2 SVGAGI. CDR3 length: 16 residues. Deletions cut 3 bases from V and 0 bases from J, with 9 bases between.

The V call is TRBV13, the J call TRBJ2-1; perhaps TRBD1 as D (7 bases). The CDR3 has 15 amino acids. With 6 bases removed from V and 4 bases from J, the gap between germline ends came to 16 bases. Germline V gene data show CDR1 as PRHDT and CDR2 as FYEKMQ (reference sequence). The CDR3 is CASSLPQGRYNEQFF. CDR3 nucleotide sequence: TGTGCCAGCAGTCTTCCACAGGGGAGGTACAATGAGCAGTTCTTC.

The chain couples TRBV28 to TRBJ2-1; TRBD2 agrees at 10 bases. The CDR3 length is 18 residues. With 3 bases clipped from V and 1 base from J, the junction kept 9 bases outside the gene matches. Looked up from germline, CDR1 is MDHEN and CDR2 is SYDVKM. The CDR3: CASSFYLQRGGSYNEQFF. The CDR3 DNA sequence: TGTGCCAGCAGTTTCTACCTCCAGCGGGGGGGGTCCTACAATGAGCAGTTCTTC.

V and J are TRBV7-2 and TRBJ2-1; 8 nucleotides agree with TRBD2. Germline CDR1 and CDR2: SGHTA and FQGNSA. After removal of 5 bases from V and 9 bases from J, the junction contained 9 bases not matched to a gene. The CDR3 extends over 14 amino acids. CDR3 region: CASSPTSGGSEQFF. CDR3 DNA: TGTGCCAGCAGCCCCACTAGCGGTGGGAGTGAGCAGTTCTTC.

The rearrangement joins TRBV27 to TRBJ2-7; 8 bases fit TRBD2. V was clipped by 0 bases and J by 2 bases; unmatched bases: 6. The CDR3 covers 16 residues. In germline, CDR1 is MNHEY, CDR2 SMNVEV (reference sequence). The CDR3 coding sequence is TGTGCCAGCAGTTTATCGGGGGCGGGAGGTACCTACGAGCAGTACTTC. This translates into CASSLSGAGGTYEQYF.